The 10 T cell receptor beta chains below were found in one sample sequenced in a study of blood T cell repertoires in COVID-19. Profiled with immunoSEQ multiplex PCR; TCRdb holds only in-frame clones, not every one. Counted here are about 82,000 clones, roughly 80% occurring once; the ten biggest clones make up 15% to 20%. Sequencing was performed on peripheral blood. Receptor source: an elderly man with active or convalescent COVID-19.

The chain uses TRBV3-1 (or the pseudogene TRBV3-2) and TRBJ2-3; D is perhaps TRBD2 (5 bases). Germline assignment: CDR1 LGHDT and CDR2 YNNKEL (reference sequence). The CDR3 runs to 15 residues. V lost 6 bases and J lost 2, with 15 bases in between. This CDR3 is CASSKAAAPTDTQYF. The CDR3 DNA sequence: TGTGCCAGCAGTAAAGCGGCGGCCCCCACAGATACGCAGTATTTT.

The chain has TRBV2 and TRBJ2-2; TRBD1 matches 7 bases. This CDR3 region has 13 residues. Per germline, CDR1 SNHLY and CDR2 FYNNEI. Trimming cost V 5 bases and J 6 bases; bases outside gene matches: 3. In nucleotides, the CDR3 is TGTGCCAGCAGTTTTGACAGGGCCGGGGAGCTGTTTTTT. It specifies CASSFDRAGELFF. The entire variable domain, with the rest obtained from reference TRBV2 and TRBJ2-2, is as follows: EPEVTQTPSHQVTQMGQEVILRCVPISNHLYFYWYRQILGQKVEFLVSFYNNEISEKSEIFDDQFSVERPDGSNFTLKIRSTKLEDSAMYFCASSFDRAGELFFGEGSRLTVL.

This clone turned up a few times. The rearrangement uses TRBV7-2 and TRBJ1-5, with 9 bases that match TRBD1. Germline V CDR1 and CDR2: SGHTA, FQGNSA. Germline trimming cut 4 bases from V and 6 bases from J; bases unmatched to any gene: 4. The CDR3 totals 14 residues. The CDR3 here is CASSSDRGSQPQHF. The DNA for the CDR3 is TGTGCCAGCAGCTCGGACAGGGGAAGTCAGCCCCAGCATTTT.

This clone came up a few times. This chain connects TRBV2 to TRBJ2-7, with 7 bases fitting TRBD1. Trimming removed 8 bases from V and 7 bases from J; junction bases left unmatched: 11. The germline V gene encodes CDR1 SNHLY and CDR2 FYNNEI. CDR3 length equals 13 residues. The CDR3 DNA is TGTGCCAGCTGGCGTCAGGGGGTCGGTGAGCAGTACGTC. Protein sequence: CASWRQGVGEQYV.

This rearrangement joins TRBV7-8 to TRBJ1-5; tentative D call: TRBD1 (6 bases). V was pared by 5 bases and J by 2 bases, with 10 bases between. The length of the CDR3 is 14 residues. Germline-derived CDR1 and CDR2 are SGHVS and FQNEAQ. DNA for the CDR3: TGTGCCAGCAGCCTGAACAGGGGCAATCAGCCCCAGCATTTT. Its translation is CASSLNRGNQPQHF.

CDR3 amino acids: CASSLWGLTAANEQFF. CDR3 nucleotide sequence: TGTGCCAGCAGTTTATGGGGACTCACTGCGGCTAATGAGCAGTTCTTC. V is TRBV28 and J is TRBJ2-1, with D maybe TRBD2 (6 bases). CDR3 length equals 16 residues. CDR1 and CDR2 from the germline V gene are MDHEN and SYDVKM. V was pared by 0 bases and J by 7 bases, with 16 bases between.

The J gene is TRBJ2-1, the V gene TRBV12-1; the table's D call of TRBD1 was not tested on the DNA. TRBV12-1 is tagged as a pseudogene. This CDR3 is built from 16 residues. CDR3 sequence (DNA): TGTGCCAGCAGCTTACCAGACAGGGAAACATACAATGAGCAGTTCTTC. Translation gives CASSLPDRETYNEQFF.

This clone is a singleton in its sample. V gene TRBV18 combines with J gene TRBJ2-7; 9 bases agree with TRBD2. J was trimmed by 6 bases and V by 1 base; bases with no gene match: 7. The CDR3 runs to 15 residues. Looked up from germline, CDR1 is KGHSH and CDR2 is LQKENI. Here the CDR3 DNA reads TGTGCCAGCTCACCACGTGCGGGAGGGCCACCCGAGCAGTACGTC. It translates to CASSPRAGGPPEQYV.

The V and J genes are TRBV6-1 and TRBJ1-2; D unclear. The length of the CDR3 is 13 residues. The V end lost 1 base, the J end lost 4 bases, and 7 bases lay between the germline ends. CDR1 MNHNS and CDR2 SASEGT come from the germline V gene. Here the CDR3 reads CASSEELFYGYTF. DNA of the CDR3: TGTGCCAGCAGTGAAGAACTTTTCTATGGCTACACCTTC.

The chain has TRBV7-8 and TRBJ2-5; D not certain. The CDR3 spans 15 residues. V shed 5 bases and J shed 9 bases, with 22 bases lying between them. CDR1 is SGHVS, CDR2 FQNEAQ, per germline. Here the CDR3 DNA reads TGTGCCAGCAGCCCAACGAACCCACGAAAGCTGGCCCAGTACTTC. It yields the protein CASSPTNPRKLAQYF. Looking up the rest from reference TRBV7-8 and TRBJ2-5 gives the full variable domain: GAGVSQSPRYKVAKRGQDVALRCDPISGHVSLFWYQQALGQGPEFLTYFQNEAQLDKSGLPSDRFFAERPEGSVSTLKIQRTQQEDSAVYLCASSPTNPRKLAQYFGPGTRLLVL.